This TCR beta chain was recorded in a study of persistence of HIV-infected CD4 T cells. Stimulation used approximately 9.1 ug/mL lysate from CMV-infected fibroblasts. CD40L/CD69 double-negative CD45RO-high memory CD4+ T cells were collected. The CDR3 length is 16 residues. CDR1 and CDR2 from the germline V gene are SGHRS and YFSETQ. This was the immunoSEQ version 4 assay in survey mode. The table came from immunoSEQ multiplex PCR; TCRdb's copy has only in-frame clones and leaves some out. The sample shows more than 35,000 clones, less than 90% of them seen only once. Overall study findings and caveats: Compared with CD3/CD28-stimulated cells, CMV- and Gag-responding cells showed lower TCRbeta richness.

Notes on this clone: Its antigen is as yet unknown. The junction differs from germline at one of its ends, possibly a read error.

The rearrangement links TRBV5-1 to TRBJ2-7; 10 nucleotides match TRBD1. Material: CD4+ T cells sorted from PBMCs after approximately 19-hour stimulation, obtained from a patient who received antiretroviral therapy. This clonotype was obtained from an adult man with HIV who was CMV-seropositive. For the CDR3, the DNA is TGCGCCAGCGGCTTCACTATCGGGACAGGGGCGAGGGAGCAGTACTTC. Amino acid sequence: CASGFTIGTGAREQYF.